This T cell receptor beta chain derives from a study of beta chain features in type 1 diabetes. Whole-study findings and limits: In all four CD4+ subsets, TCRB CDR3 length was significantly, moderately reduced in type 1 diabetes. PCR could preferentially amplify shorter templates, alike in patients and controls.

Purity of each sorted population was above 95%. On this clone: Its antigen is undetermined.

cDNA synthesis used the whole RNA isolate, giving expressed TCRB sequences. The repertoire was sequenced with immunoSEQ multiplex PCR; TCRdb's copy has only in-frame clones and lacks some. The sample has 500,000 to 850,000 clones, around 15% seen once; the top ten hold approximately 0.043%. This CDR3 comprises 14 residues. In germline, CDR1 is SEHNR, CDR2 FQNEAQ (reference sequence). The ends were cut back, 1 base at V and 3 bases at J, with 10 bases in the middle. V is TRBV7-9 and J is TRBJ2-7; tentative D call: TRBD1 (5 bases). Sequencing used naive CD4+ T cells from blood. The source is a man younger than 30 with type 1 diabetes. CDR3 DNA: TGTGCCAGCAGCTTAGTAGGGGTCAACTACGAGCAGTACTTC. It codes for CASSLVGVNYEQYF.